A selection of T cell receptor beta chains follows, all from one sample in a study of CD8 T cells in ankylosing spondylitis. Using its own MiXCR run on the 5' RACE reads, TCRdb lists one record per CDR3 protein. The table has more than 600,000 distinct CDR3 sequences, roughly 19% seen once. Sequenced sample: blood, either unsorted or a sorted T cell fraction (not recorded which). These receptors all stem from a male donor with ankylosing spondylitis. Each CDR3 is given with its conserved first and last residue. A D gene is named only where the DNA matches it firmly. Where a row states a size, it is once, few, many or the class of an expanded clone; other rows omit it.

CDR3 protein: CASSLGFVNTEAFF; CDR3 DNA: TGTGCCAGCAGCTTAGGATTCGTGAACACTGAAGCTTTCTTT; clone size: many; J gene: TRBJ1-1; V gene: TRBV7-2; D gene: .
CDR3 protein: CASSPDGGTYNEQFF; CDR3 DNA: TGTGCCAGCAGTCCGGACGGGGGAACTTACAATGAGCAGTTCTTC; clone size: .; J gene: TRBJ2-1; V gene: TRBV2; D gene: .
CDR3 protein: CASIPDWGGEKLFF; CDR3 DNA: TGTGCCAGCATTCCAGATTGGGGTGGTGAAAAACTGTTTTTT; clone size: .; J gene: TRBJ1-4; V gene: TRBV7-9; D gene: .
CDR3 protein: CASSPASSGRAEQYF; CDR3 DNA: TGTGCCAGCTCACCAGCGTCTAGCGGGAGGGCCGAGCAGTACTTC; clone size: many; J gene: TRBJ2-7; V gene: TRBV18; D gene: TRBD2
CDR3 protein: CASSYDKGNEQYF; CDR3 DNA: TGTGCCAGCAGTTACGACAAGGGAAACGAGCAGTACTTC; clone size: few; J gene: TRBJ2-7; V gene: TRBV6-6; D gene: .
CDR3 protein: CASSIGQGKVTNEKLFF; CDR3 DNA: TGCGCCAGCAGCATAGGACAGGGGAAAGTGACTAATGAAAAACTGTTTTTT; clone size: .; J gene: TRBJ1-4; V gene: TRBV5-1; D gene: TRBD1
CDR3 protein: CSVVGGRNTEAFF; CDR3 DNA: TGCAGCGTTGTGGGGGGGAGGAACACTGAAGCTTTCTTT; clone size: many; J gene: TRBJ1-1; V gene: TRBV29-1; D gene: .
CDR3 protein: CASSLPTDLGYGYTF; CDR3 DNA: TGTGCCAGCAGCTTACCCACGGATTTGGGCTATGGCTACACCTTC; clone size: .; J gene: TRBJ1-2; V gene: TRBV13; D gene: .
CDR3 protein: CASSQGRTTEAFF; CDR3 DNA: TGCGCCAGCAGCCAAGGAAGAACCACTGAAGCTTTCTTT; clone size: many; J gene: TRBJ1-1; V gene: TRBV4-3; D gene: .
CDR3 protein: CASSSPGTGEINEQFF; CDR3 DNA: TGTGCCAGCAGTTCCCCCGGGACAGGGGAGATTAATGAGCAGTTCTTC; clone size: .; J gene: TRBJ2-1; V gene: TRBV6-5; D gene: TRBD1
CDR3 protein: CSAPRTDMNTEAFF; CDR3 DNA: TGCAGTGCCCCTAGGACGGATATGAACACTGAAGCTTTCTTT; clone size: few; J gene: TRBJ1-1; V gene: TRBV20-1; D gene: .
CDR3 protein: CASSWNSGGYNEQFF; CDR3 DNA: TGCGCCAGCAGCTGGAACAGCGGGGGGTACAATGAGCAGTTCTTC; clone size: few; J gene: TRBJ2-1; V gene: TRBV5-1; D gene: TRBD2
CDR3 protein: CASSEDRRNSPLHF; CDR3 DNA: TGTGCCAGCAGCGAGGACAGGCGGAATTCACCCCTCCACTTT; clone size: few; J gene: TRBJ1-6; V gene: TRBV9; D gene: TRBD1
CDR3 protein: CASSLDQLTGGNTEAFF; CDR3 DNA: TGTGCCAGCAGCTTAGACCAACTCACAGGGGGCAACACTGAAGCTTTCTTT; clone size: few; J gene: TRBJ1-1; V gene: TRBV11-2; D gene: TRBD1
CDR3 protein: CASSQVTGAAGYTF; CDR3 DNA: TGTGCCAGCAGCCAAGTTACAGGGGCGGCTGGCTACACCTTC; clone size: .; J gene: TRBJ1-2; V gene: TRBV3-1; D gene: TRBD1
CDR3 protein: CASSIGLAGTIPIPHTDTQYF; CDR3 DNA: TGCGCCAGCAGCATTGGACTAGCGGGTACCATTCCGATTCCCCACACAGATACGCAGTATTTT; clone size: few; J gene: TRBJ2-3; V gene: TRBV5-1; D gene: TRBD2
CDR3 protein: CASSRGTPRPVEQYF; CDR3 DNA: TGTGCCAGCAGTCGCGGGACTCCCCGTCCAGTCGAGCAGTACTTC; clone size: many; J gene: TRBJ2-7; V gene: TRBV12-3/TRBV12-4; D gene: .
CDR3 protein: CASNPTSGTDTQYF; CDR3 DNA: TGTGCCAGCAACCCGACTAGCGGGACAGATACGCAGTATTTT; clone size: few; J gene: TRBJ2-3; V gene: TRBV2; D gene: TRBD2
CDR3 protein: CASTPSGGGTGELFF; CDR3 DNA: TGTGCCAGCACCCCTAGCGGGGGGGGAACCGGGGAGCTGTTTTTT; clone size: .; J gene: TRBJ2-2; V gene: TRBV12-3/TRBV12-4; D gene: TRBD2
CDR3 protein: CASSLTSFLYSGANVLTF; CDR3 DNA: TGTGCCAGCAGCCTCACTAGCTTCCTTTACTCTGGGGCCAACGTCCTGACTTTC; clone size: .; J gene: TRBJ2-6; V gene: TRBV11-2; D gene: .
CDR3 protein: CASSYSPGQGPDTQYF; CDR3 DNA: TGTGCCAGCAGTTACTCGCCGGGACAGGGGCCAGATACGCAGTATTTT; clone size: .; J gene: TRBJ2-3; V gene: TRBV6-5; D gene: TRBD1
CDR3 protein: CASSLGDITEAFF; CDR3 DNA: TGTGCCAGCAGTTTGGGGGACATCACTGAAGCTTTCTTT; clone size: few; J gene: TRBJ1-1; V gene: TRBV12-3/TRBV12-4; D gene: .
CDR3 protein: CASSQVIMQGSPLHF; CDR3 DNA: TGTGCCAGCAGCCAAGTAATCATGCAGGGATCACCCCTCCACTTT; clone size: .; J gene: TRBJ1-6; V gene: TRBV3-1; D gene: .
CDR3 protein: CATSEARGTDTQYF; CDR3 DNA: TGTGCCACCAGTGAAGCCCGGGGGACAGATACGCAGTATTTT; clone size: few; J gene: TRBJ2-3; V gene: TRBV24-1; D gene: .
CDR3 protein: CASSLMVSRPLYNEQFF; CDR3 DNA: TGCGCCAGCAGCTTGATGGTTAGTCGCCCCCTCTACAATGAGCAGTTCTTC; clone size: .; J gene: TRBJ2-1; V gene: TRBV5-1; D gene: .
CDR3 protein: CASSLYPGPSYEQYF; CDR3 DNA: TGTGCCAGCAGTTTATACCCGGGCCCCTCCTACGAGCAGTACTTC; clone size: .; J gene: TRBJ2-7; V gene: TRBV27; D gene: .
CDR3 protein: CASKDRGDNQPQHF; CDR3 DNA: TGTGCCAGCAAGGACAGGGGGGACAATCAGCCCCAGCATTTT; clone size: .; J gene: TRBJ1-5; V gene: TRBV27; D gene: TRBD1